This TCR beta chain came from a study of neurological immune-mediated disorders. Germline CDR1 and CDR2: LGHDT and YNNKEL (reference sequence). This CDR3 is 16 amino acids long. The V gene lost 1 base and the J gene lost 0 bases, with 12 bases spanning the gap. For the sorted libraries, over 800,000 CD4+ or CD8+ T cells were used. This clonotype has at least ten counts. The target antigen is unknown. The cDNA came from 5'RACE with 10-nucleotide random UMIs. TCRdb recomputed calls from the 5' RACE reads with MiXCR, one row per CDR3 protein. The sample lists tens of thousands of distinct CDR3 sequences, around a tenth occurring once. Study results and limitations: No expanded-clone CDR3 amino acid sequence recurred across subjects, suggesting private TCR-beta repertoires. HTLV-1-associated myelopathy ranked highest for TCR clonal expansion and multiple sclerosis lowest, beneath healthy controls.

The chain recombines TRBV3-1 with TRBJ1-1; D call uncertain. Sequenced: CD4+ T cells from blood. This clonotype was obtained from a woman aged 30 to 39 with HTLV-1-associated myelopathy (HAM/TSP). The chain's CDR3 is CASSQVSPGLNTEAFF. In nucleotides, the CDR3 is TGTGCCAGCAGCCAAGTGTCCCCGGGGTTGAACACTGAAGCTTTCTTT.